Given below is one T cell receptor beta chain in context. These data belong to a study of T cell responses to AZD1222 COVID-19 vaccine. This table comes from immunoSEQ multiplex PCR, and its TCRdb copy is limited to in-frame clones, with some not included. The sample yields about 86,000 clones, roughly 90% seen once. Germline lookup yields CDR1 LGHNA and CDR2 YSLEER. Trimming stripped 0 bases from V and 3 bases from J, with 20 bases between. CDR3 length equals 19 residues. The TCR was taken from an adult in good health. V gene TRBV4-3 combines with J gene TRBJ2-2; D might be TRBD1 (6 bases). Sequencing was performed on peripheral blood, taken on day 0 of AZD1222 vaccination. CDR3 nucleotides: TGCGCCAGCAGCCAAGAAGGGTGGATAGGACAGTTTGACACCGGGGAGCTGTTTTTT. Amino acid sequence: CASSQEGWIGQFDTGELFF.